This T cell receptor beta chain is drawn from a study of blood T cell repertoires in COVID-19. Study details: Sites across the United States, Italy and Spain contributed samples from acute and convalescent COVID-19. PBMCs, B-cell-depleted T cells, or T cells were the source of the cDNA or gDNA that made up the material.

Trimming at V came to 8 bases and at J to 11 bases, leaving 7 bases not matched to a gene. The CDR3 extends over 12 amino acids. Germline assignment: CDR1 MNHNY and CDR2 SVGAGI (reference sequence). Original handling: Estimation of nucleated cell counts relied on the amplification of reference gene primers. Libraries were prepared by immunoSEQ multiplex PCR; TCRdb keeps only in-frame clonotypes and omits some of them. For V, J and clone size, that table is used; D and trimming come from the DNA. Altogether around 240,000 clones are present, around 84% being singletons, with the ten largest covering around 1%.

The V gene is TRBV6-6, the J gene TRBJ2-1; the match to TRBD1 covers 9 bases. This receptor was obtained from a man between 40 and 49 years old with acute or convalescent COVID-19. The sample comprised peripheral blood. CDR3 amino acids: CASRDREGKQFF. In nucleotides, the CDR3 is TGTGCCAGCCGGGACAGGGAGGGAAAGCAGTTCTTC.